The rows below give T cell receptor beta chains drawn from one sample of a study of cytomegalovirus exposure and HLA in healthy donors. Using immunoSEQ multiplex PCR, the repertoire was profiled, and TCRdb retains in-frame clones only, with some absent. Here the sample table reports 50,000 to 60,000 clones. The sequenced sample was PBMCs. These receptors were taken from a woman aged 50 to 60 in good health and CMV-seropositive. Both conserved end residues are part of each CDR3. A D gene is named only where the DNA matches it firmly.

d_call v_call cdr3_aa
. TRBV5-5 CASRGDYSNQPQHF
. TRBV2 CASSEAAEGGYTF
. TRBV9 CASSVVGSGADTQYF
. TRBV29-1 CSVQGLAEKLFF
TRBD1 TRBV11-2 CASTTPGQAYEQYF
. TRBV7-6 CASSPDRLSNQPQHF
. TRBV10-2 CASTNRDTTYEQYF
. TRBV4-3 CASSQEAGTFTDTQYF
. TRBV7-9 CASSLGDTFNQPQHF
. TRBV7-9 CASSLGGGEQYF
TRBD1 TRBV7-9 CASSLEGARSGNTIYF
. TRBV7-9 CASSSVREGRGEKLFF
. TRBV28 CASSAGGPETQYF
TRBD1 TRBV5-1 CASGPGGQPSPLHF
TRBD1 TRBV29-1 CSALQGAGSPLHF
. TRBV9 CASSVGELVNTEAFF
TRBD2 TRBV18 CASSAGGHDNEQFF
. TRBV18 CASSPDSKGLYGYTF
. TRBV7-9 CASSFSGQETQYF
TRBD2 TRBV4-1 CASSQEGSGSRGGTQYF
. TRBV12-5 CASGLDRVRETQYF
TRBD2 TRBV19 CASSIPGLAGGNTGELFF
TRBD2 TRBV7-9 CAIQGLNQETQYF
. TRBV7-2 CASSLQFSGANVLTF
TRBD1 TRBV27 CASSFRTGVSPLHF
. TRBV13 CASSFTALQVWNTEAFF
. TRBV2 CASSELAHEQYF
. TRBV7-9 CASSWTGKGEKLFF
TRBD2 TRBV29-1 CTFTTGGNEQFF
. TRBV4-2 CASSQDPDSSNQPQHF
TRBD1 TRBV5-1 CASKGQGVTDTQYF
. TRBV4-1 CASSQGAGGTYEQYF
TRBD1 TRBV5-6 CASSGTGGGGLEKLFF
TRBD1 TRBV28 CASSLSGGTANEKLFF
TRBD2 TRBV28 CASSDRGGDLAKNIQYF
. TRBV6-6 CASSYAGTNYGYTF
. TRBV29-1 CSVVRQPNTEAFF
. TRBV6-5 CASSYSPRSEQYF
TRBD2 TRBV6-1 CASKREIYEQYF
. TRBV19 CAASGQMNEKLFF
. TRBV25-1 CASSDLTRPSVDTQYF